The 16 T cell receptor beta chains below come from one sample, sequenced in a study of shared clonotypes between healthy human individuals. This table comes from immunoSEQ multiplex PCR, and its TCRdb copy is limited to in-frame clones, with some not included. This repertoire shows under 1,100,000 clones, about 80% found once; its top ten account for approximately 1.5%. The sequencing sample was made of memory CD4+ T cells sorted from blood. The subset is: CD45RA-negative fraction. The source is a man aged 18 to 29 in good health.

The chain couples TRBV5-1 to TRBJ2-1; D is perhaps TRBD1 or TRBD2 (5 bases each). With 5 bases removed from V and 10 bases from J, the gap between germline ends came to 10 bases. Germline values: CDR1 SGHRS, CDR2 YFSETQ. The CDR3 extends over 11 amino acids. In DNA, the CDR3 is TGCGCCAGCAGTCTTTGGGGGGAGCAGTTCTTC. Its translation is CASSLWGEQFF.

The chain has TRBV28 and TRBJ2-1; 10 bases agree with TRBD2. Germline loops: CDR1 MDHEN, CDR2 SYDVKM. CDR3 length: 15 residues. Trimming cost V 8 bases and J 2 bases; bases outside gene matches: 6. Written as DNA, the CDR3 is TGTGCCAGCCACGGGAGCGGGGGGGCCTACAATGAGCAGTTCTTC. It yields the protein CASHGSGGAYNEQFF. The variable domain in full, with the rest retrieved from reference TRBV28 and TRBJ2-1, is DVKVTQSSRYLVKRTGEKVFLECVQDMDHENMFWYRQDPGLGLRLIYFSYDVKMKEKGDIPEGYSVSREKKERFSLILESASTNQTSMYLCASHGSGGAYNEQFFGPGTRLTVL.

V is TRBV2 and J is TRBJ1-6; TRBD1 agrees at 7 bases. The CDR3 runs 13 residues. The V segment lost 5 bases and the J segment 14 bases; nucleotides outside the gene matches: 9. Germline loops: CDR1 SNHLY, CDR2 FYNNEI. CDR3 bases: TGTGCCAGCAGTCTAGGAGACAGGGTGTCCCTCCACTTT. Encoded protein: CASSLGDRVSLHF.

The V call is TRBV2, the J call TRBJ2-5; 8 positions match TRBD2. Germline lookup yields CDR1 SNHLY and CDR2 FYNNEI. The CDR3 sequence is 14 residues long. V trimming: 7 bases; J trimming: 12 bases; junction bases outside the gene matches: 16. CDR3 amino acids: CASTVEAGGGAEYF. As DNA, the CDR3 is TGTGCCAGCACCGTCGAGGCGGGGGGCGGGGCTGAGTACTTC.

DNA of the CDR3: TGTGCCATCAGTCGGGGACAGAATTACCTCTACGAGCAGTACTTC. Translation: CAISRGQNYLYEQYF. The rearrangement uses TRBV10-3 and TRBJ2-7; 7 bases agree with TRBD1. Germline V gene lookup returns CDR1 ENHRY and CDR2 SYGVKD. The CDR3 contains 15 residues. With 5 bases clipped from V and 3 bases from J, the junction kept 10 bases outside the gene matches.

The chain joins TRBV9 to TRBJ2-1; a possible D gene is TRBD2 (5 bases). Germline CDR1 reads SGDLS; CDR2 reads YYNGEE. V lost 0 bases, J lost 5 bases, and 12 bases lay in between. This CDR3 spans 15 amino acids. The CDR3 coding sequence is TGTGCCAGCAGCGTAGGAGCGGTAGCTCACAATGAGCAGTTCTTC. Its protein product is CASSVGAVAHNEQFF. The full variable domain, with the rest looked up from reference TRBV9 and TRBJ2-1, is DSGVTQTPKHLITATGQRVTLRCSPRSGDLSVYWYQQSLDQGLQFLIQYYNGEERAKGNILERFSAQQFPDLHSELNLSSLELGDSALYFCASSVGAVAHNEQFFGPGTRLTVL.

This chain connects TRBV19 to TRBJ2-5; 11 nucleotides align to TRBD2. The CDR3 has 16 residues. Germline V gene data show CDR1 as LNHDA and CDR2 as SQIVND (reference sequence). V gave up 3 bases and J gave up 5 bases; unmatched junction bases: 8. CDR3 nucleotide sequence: TGTGCCAGTAGTATGAGGCTAGCGGGAGGTACGGAGACCCAGTACTTC. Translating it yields CASSMRLAGGTETQYF.

The CDR3 here is CASSYSGTYNEKLFF. The CDR3 bases are TGTGCCAGCAGTTACTCAGGCACCTATAATGAAAAACTGTTTTTT. The chain is built from TRBV6-5 and TRBJ1-4; D gene unclear. The CDR3 runs 15 residues. Trimming stripped 0 bases from V and 4 bases from J, with 9 bases between. Looked up from germline, CDR1 is MNHEY and CDR2 is SVGAGI.

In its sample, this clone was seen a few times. In DNA, the CDR3 is TGTGCTAGTGGTTTGGGGGACAGGGACAACACTGAAGCTTTCTTT. Protein product: CASGLGDRDNTEAFF. The chain carries TRBV12-5 and TRBJ1-1; 9 bases fit TRBD1. From germline, CDR1 is LGHNT and CDR2 FRNRAP. V trimming: 1 base; J trimming: 2 bases; junction bases outside the gene matches: 2. The CDR3 is 15 residues long.

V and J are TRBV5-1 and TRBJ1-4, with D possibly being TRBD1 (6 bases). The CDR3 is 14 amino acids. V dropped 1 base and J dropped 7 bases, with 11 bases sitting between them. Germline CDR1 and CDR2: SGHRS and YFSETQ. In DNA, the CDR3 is TGCGCCAGCAGCTTGTTGGACAGAAGTGAAAAACTGTTTTTT. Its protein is CASSLLDRSEKLFF.

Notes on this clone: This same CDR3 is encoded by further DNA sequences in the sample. The CDR3 region has the DNA TGTGCCAGCAGTGAAGCACGGAACACCGGGGAGCTGTTTTTT. It is translated as CASSEARNTGELFF. The chain combines TRBV6-1 with TRBJ2-2; the D is unclear. The CDR3 has 14 amino acids. Germline V gene lookup returns CDR1 MNHNS and CDR2 SASEGT. V was shortened by 0 bases and J by 1 base, with 3 bases between the two germline ends.

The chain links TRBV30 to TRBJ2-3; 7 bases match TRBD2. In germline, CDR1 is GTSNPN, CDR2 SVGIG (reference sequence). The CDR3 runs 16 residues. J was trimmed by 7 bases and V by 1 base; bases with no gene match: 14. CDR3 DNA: TGTGCCTGGAGTGCCCAGCGGGGTGGGATTGTGAATACGCAGTATTTT. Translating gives CAWSAQRGGIVNTQYF.

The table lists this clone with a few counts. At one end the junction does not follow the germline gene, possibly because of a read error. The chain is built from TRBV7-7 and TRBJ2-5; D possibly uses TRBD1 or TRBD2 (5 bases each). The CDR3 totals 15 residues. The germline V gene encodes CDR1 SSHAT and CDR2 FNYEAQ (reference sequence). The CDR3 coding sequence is TGTGCTAGCAGCCCTACGGGGACGGCAAAAGAGACCCAGTACTTC. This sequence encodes CASSPTGTAKETQYF.

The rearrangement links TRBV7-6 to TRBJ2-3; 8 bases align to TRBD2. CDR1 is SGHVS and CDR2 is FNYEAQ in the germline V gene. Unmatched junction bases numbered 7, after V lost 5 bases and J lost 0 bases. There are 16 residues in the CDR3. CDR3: CASSPSGGPSTDTQYF. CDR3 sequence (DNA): TGTGCCAGCAGCCCGAGCGGGGGCCCAAGCACAGATACGCAGTATTTT.

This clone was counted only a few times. The CDR3 region has the DNA TGCGCCAGCAGTGAGGCCGGGAGGCTAGCGGGTTCCTACAATGAGCAGTTCTTC. It encodes CASSEAGRLAGSYNEQFF. This sequence joins TRBV10-1 and TRBJ2-1; 8 bases are shared with TRBD2. V shed 2 bases and J 1 base; nucleotides not matched to a gene: 10. Germline loops: CDR1 WNHNN, CDR2 SYGVQD (reference sequence). The CDR3 has 18 residues.

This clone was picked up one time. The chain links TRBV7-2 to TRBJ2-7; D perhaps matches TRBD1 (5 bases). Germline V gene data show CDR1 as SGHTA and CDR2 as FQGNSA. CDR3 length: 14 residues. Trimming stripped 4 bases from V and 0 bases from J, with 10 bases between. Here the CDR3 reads CASSSTAHSYEQYF. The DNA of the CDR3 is TGTGCCAGCAGCTCGACAGCACACTCCTACGAGCAGTACTTC.